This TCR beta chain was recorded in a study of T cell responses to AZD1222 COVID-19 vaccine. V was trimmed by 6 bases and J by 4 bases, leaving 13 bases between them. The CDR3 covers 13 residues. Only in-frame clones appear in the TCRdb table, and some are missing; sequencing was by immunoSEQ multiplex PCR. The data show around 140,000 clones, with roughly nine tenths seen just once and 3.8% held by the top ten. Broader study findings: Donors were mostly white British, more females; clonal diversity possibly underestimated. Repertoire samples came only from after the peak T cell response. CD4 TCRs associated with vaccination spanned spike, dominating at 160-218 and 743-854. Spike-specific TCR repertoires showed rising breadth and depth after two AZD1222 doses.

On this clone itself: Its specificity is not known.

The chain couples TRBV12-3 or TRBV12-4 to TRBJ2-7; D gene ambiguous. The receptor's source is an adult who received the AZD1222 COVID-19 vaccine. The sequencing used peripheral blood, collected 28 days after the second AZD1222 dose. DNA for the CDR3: TGTGCCAGCAGCCCTCGGCCCCGGTACGAGCAGTACTTC. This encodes CASSPRPRYEQYF.